The clone carrying this T cell receptor beta chain was recorded only once. What it binds is unknown. The data were obtained in a study of PD-1 blockade in mismatch repair-deficient tumors. Regarding the study as a whole: Tumor-resident clones, often absent from pretreatment blood, expanded after pembrolizumab and then contracted.

TCRdb's copy holds only in-frame clones and misses some; the assay was immunoSEQ multiplex PCR. The table includes 85,000 to 130,000 clones, 82% detected once. This CDR3 has 13 residues. Trimming cost V 2 bases and J 5 bases; bases outside gene matches: 4. Germline assignment: CDR1 GTSNPN and CDR2 SVGIG (reference sequence). A few pembrolizumab responders had their TCRs sequenced. V usage is TRBV30 and J usage is TRBJ2-5; 8 bases match TRBD2. Sequences were derived from peripheral blood, sampled approximately 36 weeks after starting pembrolizumab. This receptor was obtained from an adult with mismatch repair-deficient cancer. This CDR3 is CAWSPSGWETQYF. CDR3 coding DNA: TGTGCCTGGAGTCCTAGCGGGTGGGAGACCCAGTACTTC.